The clone carrying this TCR beta chain was counted only a few times. The entry originates in a study of patients and donors after allogeneic stem cell transplantation. With 1 base removed from V and 2 bases from J, the gap between germline ends came to 11 bases. Looked up from germline, CDR1 is SGHTA and CDR2 is FQGTGA. The CDR3 runs 15 residues. TCRdb reanalysed the RT-PCR reads using MiXCR and keeps one entry per CDR3 protein. This sample has tens of thousands of distinct CDR3 sequences; around 5% occur once, and the top ten carry roughly 2.5%. The origin of this receptor is a human donor who was either an allogeneic HSCT recipient or a stem cell or donor lymphocyte infusion donor (not recorded which). It is not recorded whose cells these are; they may come from a transplant donor. This chain uses TRBV7-3 with TRBJ2-5; maybe TRBD1 (6 bases). Sequencing input: blood, either unsorted or a sorted T cell fraction (not recorded which). This chain's CDR3 is CASSLRPGVQETQYF. DNA of the CDR3: TGTGCCAGCAGCTTAAGGCCAGGGGTTCAAGAGACCCAGTACTTC.